The 17 T cell receptor beta chains in this list originate from one sample, sequenced in a study of blood T cells in healthy people across ages. Primers used in a second PCR of about 6 to 12 cycles were a sample-barcoded 5' primer and a J-beta primer mix. TCRdb reanalysed the 5' RACE reads using MiXCR and keeps one entry per CDR3 protein. This sample has around 1,500,000 distinct CDR3 sequences, with 28% found just once. Sequencing input: blood. These receptors all stem from a woman in her 30s in good health.

This chain links TRBV7-9 with TRBJ2-1; D possibly corresponds to TRBD2 (6 bases). This CDR3 comprises 14 residues. V was trimmed by 1 base and J by 9 bases, leaving 13 bases between them. Looked up from germline, CDR1 is SEHNR and CDR2 is FQNEAQ (reference sequence). CDR3: CASSLGTPGGEQFF. The CDR3, as DNA: TGTGCCAGCAGCTTAGGAACCCCCGGGGGTGAGCAGTTCTTC.

This clonotype was observed once. The chain has TRBV28 and TRBJ2-5; D tentatively reads TRBD1 or TRBD2 (5 bases each). Between the trimmed V and J ends, which lost 8 bases and 3 bases, there was a span of 13 bases. CDR3 size: 13 residues. Germline CDR1 and CDR2: MDHEN and SYDVKM. The CDR3 DNA follows: TGTGCCAGCGTGAGGCTGGGGGAAGAGACCCAGTACTTC. This encodes CASVRLGEETQYF.

This clonotype was counted between two and nine times. The CDR3 DNA follows: TGCGCCAGCAGCAAGAACCCGGGACAGGGGGGCTATGGCTACACCTTC. It yields the protein CASSKNPGQGGYGYTF. The gene calls are TRBV5-1 and TRBJ1-2, with TRBD1 matching 11 bases. After removal of 4 bases from V and 4 bases from J, the junction contained 9 bases not matched to a gene. Germline V gene data show CDR1 as SGHRS and CDR2 as YFSETQ. CDR3 size: 16 residues.

For this clonotype: One end of the junction fails to match germline, which may point to a read error. This chain connects TRBV28 to TRBJ2-5; tentative D call: TRBD1 (5 bases). CDR3 size: 13 residues. Germline CDR1 and CDR2: MDHEN and SYDVKM. The CDR3 spells CASRTGPQETRYF. In nucleotides, the CDR3 is TGTGCCAGCAGAACAGGACCTCAAGAGACCCGGTACTTC.

The rearrangement joins TRBV5-1 to TRBJ2-3, with TRBD1 identical over 8 bases. Germline CDR1 and CDR2: SGHRS and YFSETQ. V trimming: 0 bases; J trimming: 0 bases; junction bases outside the gene matches: 12. This CDR3 contains 19 residues. Written as DNA, the CDR3 is TGCGCCAGCAGCTTGGTGGGACAGGTAACTTTCGCGAGCACAGATACGCAGTATTTT. Its protein is CASSLVGQVTFASTDTQYF.

V and J are TRBV12-3 or TRBV12-4 and TRBJ2-2, with TRBD1 matching 8 bases. V shed 7 bases, J shed 5 bases, and the junction held 12 bases outside the gene matches. The CDR3 extends over 16 amino acids. CDR3 coding DNA: TGTGCCAGCATCCTGGTAGCCGGACAGGGTACCGGGGAGCTGTTTTTT. Translating gives CASILVAGQGTGELFF.

The CDR3, as DNA: TGTGCCAGCTCACCCCGGACAGGGACTTCCCCTAATCAGCCCCAGCATTTT. Translation gives CASSPRTGTSPNQPQHF. The V gene is TRBV18, the J gene TRBJ1-5, with 8 bases identical to TRBD1. This CDR3 region has 17 residues. The trim removed 3 bases at V and 4 bases at J, leaving 11 bases unmatched. The germline gives CDR1 KGHSH, CDR2 LQKENI.

This clonotype turned up a few times. The chain has TRBV29-1 and TRBJ1-2; 10 nucleotides line up with TRBD1. Germline CDR1 is SQVTM and CDR2 is ANQGSEA. The CDR3 contains 15 residues. The V and J ends lost 4 bases and 6 bases, in that order; junction bases with no gene match: 11. CDR3 protein: CSVVSPDRGWDGYTF. The DNA of the CDR3 is TGCAGCGTTGTCAGTCCGGACAGGGGGTGGGATGGCTACACCTTC.

A remark on this clonotype: Sequence at one end of the junction differs from germline and may be a read error. This sequence joins TRBV30 and TRBJ2-1; 11 bases match TRBD2. This CDR3 is built from 15 residues. Looked up from germline, CDR1 is GTSNPN and CDR2 is SVGIG (reference sequence). CDR3 protein: CAWSPPGLADNEQFF. Written as DNA, the CDR3 is TGTGCCTGGAGTCCGCCGGGACTAGCGGACAACGAGCAGTTCTTC.

The CDR3 spells CASRPPTDTQYF. In nucleotides, the CDR3 is TGTGCCAGCAGACCTCCCACAGATACGCAGTATTTT. The chain is built from TRBV7-9 and TRBJ2-3; D remains unclear. This CDR3 is 12 amino acids long. The V gene lost 6 bases and the J gene lost 2 bases, with 6 bases spanning the gap. CDR1 SEHNR and CDR2 FQNEAQ come from the germline V gene (reference sequence).

This clonotype was observed a handful of times. V is TRBV5-1 and J is TRBJ2-1; D is uncertain. V was shortened by 1 base and J by 0 bases, with 8 bases between the two germline ends. Germline V gives CDR1 SGHRS, CDR2 YFSETQ. The CDR3 sequence is 15 residues long. CDR3 nucleotides: TGCGCCAGCAGCTTGAGGACCCCCTCCTACAATGAGCAGTTCTTC. Translating gives CASSLRTPSYNEQFF.

The genes are TRBV5-1 and TRBJ2-1; the match to TRBD2 covers 14 bases. Germline V gene data show CDR1 as SGHRS and CDR2 as YFSETQ. The junction had 7 bases not matched to a gene; V was cut back by 2 bases and J by 9 bases. This CDR3 has 16 amino acids. CDR3 sequence: CASSFAGTSGGGEQFF. Here the CDR3 DNA reads TGCGCCAGCAGCTTTGCCGGGACTAGCGGGGGAGGTGAGCAGTTCTTC.

V usage is TRBV20-1 and J usage is TRBJ2-3, with D possibly matching TRBD2 (5 bases). CDR1 is DFQATT and CDR2 is SNEGSKA in the germline V gene (reference sequence). The CDR3 is 14 amino acids. V was clipped by 4 bases and J by 2 bases, with 13 bases between them. As DNA, the CDR3 is TGCAGTGCTATCGGAGGTGTTTACACAGATACGCAGTATTTT. Protein product: CSAIGGVYTDTQYF.

This clonotype was counted at least ten times. The chain employs TRBV6-2 or TRBV6-3 and TRBJ2-7; 7 bases line up with TRBD2. CDR1 is MNHEY, CDR2 SVGEGT, per germline. V shed 7 bases, J shed 3 bases, and the junction held 12 bases outside the gene matches. CDR3 length: 15 residues. The CDR3 sequence is CASKGTGGGLYEQYF. The CDR3 nucleotides are TGTGCCAGCAAAGGCACGGGAGGAGGGCTCTACGAGCAGTACTTC.

The V call is TRBV20-1, the J call TRBJ1-5; D uncertain. Between the trimmed V and J ends, which lost 7 bases and 3 bases, there was a span of 13 bases. Germline V CDR1 and CDR2: DFQATT, SNEGSKA (reference sequence). The CDR3 is 13 amino acids. The CDR3 loop reads CSVRPDFNQPQHF. The CDR3 nucleotides read TGCAGTGTTCGTCCGGACTTCAATCAGCCCCAGCATTTT.

This clonotype was detected a few times. This chain uses TRBV3-1 with TRBJ1-1, with D uncertain. Germline V lookup: CDR1 LGHDT, CDR2 YNNKEL (reference sequence). V gave up 1 base and J gave up 8 bases, with 11 bases separating them. This CDR3 is 13 amino acids long. CDR3 in amino acids: CASSQVDSWEAFF. The CDR3 coding sequence is TGTGCCAGCAGCCAAGTGGACTCCTGGGAAGCTTTCTTT.

This chain links TRBV28 with TRBJ2-3; 7 bases line up with TRBD1. J lost 2 bases, V lost 10 bases, and 12 bases had no gene match. The germline V gene has CDR1 MDHEN and CDR2 SYDVKM. This CDR3 has 15 residues. Here the CDR3 DNA reads TGTGCCACCTCGAGCGAGGGGACAGCCACAGATACGCAGTATTTT. Encoded protein: CATSSEGTATDTQYF.